One and the same sample provided the 10 T cell receptor beta chains below, sequenced in a study of identical twins. TCRdb used MiXCR to reprocess the 5' RACE reads, holding one entry per CDR3 protein. Of approximately 1.8 million distinct CDR3 sequences listed, more than 30% are singletons. The sequencing sample was made of cord blood. The receptors originated from a newborn girl in good health.

The chain combines TRBV19 with TRBJ2-1, with 8 bases fitting TRBD2. Germline V gives CDR1 LNHDA, CDR2 SQIVND (reference sequence). This CDR3 region has 14 residues. The J segment lost 5 bases and the V segment lost 5 bases, leaving 5 bases of the junction unmatched. The CDR3 DNA reads as TGTGCCAGTAGTGAACGGACTAGCAACAATGAGCAGTTCTTC. Protein: CASSERTSNNEQFF.

This clonotype was counted a few times. V and J are TRBV9 and TRBJ1-2, with 8 positions matching TRBD1. This CDR3 contains 13 residues. V shed 4 bases and J 8 bases; nucleotides not matched to a gene: 7. The germline V gene has CDR1 SGDLS and CDR2 YYNGEE. The chain's CDR3 is CASSPYRQGGYTF. The CDR3 region has the DNA TGTGCCAGCAGCCCGTATCGACAGGGGGGCTACACCTTC.

This clonotype was seen only a few times. V is TRBV28 and J is TRBJ2-7; D unclear. V was pared by 3 bases and J by 2 bases, with 11 bases between. The CDR3 contains 14 residues. The germline V gene has CDR1 MDHEN and CDR2 SYDVKM. CDR3 sequence: CASSFYRVTYEQYF. DNA for the CDR3: TGTGCCAGCAGTTTTTATAGGGTCACCTACGAGCAGTACTTC.

The chain recombines TRBV11-2 with TRBJ2-5; 9 bases map to TRBD2. With 3 bases clipped from V and 13 bases from J, the junction kept 15 bases outside the gene matches. The CDR3 contains 15 residues. Germline CDR1 and CDR2: SGHAT and FQNNGV. This chain's CDR3 is CASSFSSGDYNERYF. The CDR3 nucleotides are TGTGCCAGCAGCTTCTCTAGCGGGGATTACAATGAGCGGTACTTC.

This sequence joins TRBV7-9 and TRBJ1-2; D unclear. From germline, CDR1 is SEHNR and CDR2 FQNEAQ (reference sequence). V was shortened by 3 bases and J by 4 bases, with 9 bases between the two germline ends. CDR3 size: 13 residues. The CDR3: CASSFRLGYGYTF. CDR3 bases: TGTGCCAGCAGCTTCCGACTGGGCTATGGCTACACCTTC. The full variable domain, in which reference TRBV7-9 and TRBJ1-2 provide the parts outside the CDR3, is DTGVSQNPRHKITKRGQNVTFRCDPISEHNRLYWYRQTLGQGPEFLTYFQNEAQLEKSRLLSDRFSAERPKGSFSTLEIQRTEQGDSAMYLCASSFRLGYGYTFGSGTRLTVV.

This clonotype was recorded at least ten times. Its ends do not fully match the called genes, so a read error is possible. The genes are TRBV29-1 and TRBJ1-1; D is ambiguous. CDR1 and CDR2 from the germline V gene are SQVTM and ANQGSEA. The CDR3 covers 13 residues. The CDR3 spells CSVEGRLNTEAFF. As DNA, the CDR3 is TGCAGCGTGGAAGGACGGCTGAACACTGAAGCTTTCTTT. The full variable domain, with the rest looked up from reference TRBV29-1 and TRBJ1-1, is SAVISQKPSRDICQRGTSLTIQCQVDSQVTMMFWYRQQPGQSLTLIATANQGSEATYESGFVIDKFPISRPNLTFSTLTVSNMSPEDSSIYLCSVEGRLNTEAFFGQGTRLTVV.

The sample holds a few counts of this clonotype. The chain joins TRBV3-1 to TRBJ2-5, with D perhaps TRBD2 (6 bases). V lost 6 bases to trimming and J lost 1 base, with 15 bases between them. Germline-derived CDR1 and CDR2 are LGHDT and YNNKEL (reference sequence). The CDR3 runs to 15 residues. The CDR3, as DNA: TGTGCCAGCAGACGTAGCGGTGGGGGCCAAGAGACCCAGTACTTC. It translates to CASRRSGGGQETQYF.

The rearrangement links TRBV24-1 to TRBJ2-1; a possible D gene is TRBD2 (6 bases). CDR1 KGHDR and CDR2 SFDVKD come from the germline V gene. This CDR3 contains 16 residues. Trimming took 3 bases from V and 4 from J, leaving 15 bases between them. CDR3 coding DNA: TGTGCCACCAGTGATCCCGGAGGGATAGAGTACAATGAGCAGTTCTTC. Translated, it gives CATSDPGGIEYNEQFF.

The chain is built from TRBV6-6 and TRBJ2-3; D is perhaps TRBD1 (6 bases). Looked up from germline, CDR1 is MNHNY and CDR2 is SVGAGI (reference sequence). The CDR3 is 17 residues long. V was cut by 0 bases and J by 4 bases, with 17 bases left in between. The chain's CDR3 is CASSYSYDRFGADTQYF. DNA for the CDR3: TGTGCCAGCAGTTACTCCTACGACAGGTTTGGCGCAGATACGCAGTATTTT.

This chain connects TRBV5-1 to TRBJ2-1, with 9 bases matching TRBD2. Germline V gene sequence: CDR1 SGHRS, CDR2 YFSETQ. This CDR3 is 15 amino acids long. The junction had 4 bases not matched to a gene; V was cut back by 0 bases and J by 6 bases. The CDR3 DNA sequence: TGCGCCAGCAGCTTGGGGGCTAGCGGGACCAATGAGCAGTTCTTC. Its translation: CASSLGASGTNEQFF.